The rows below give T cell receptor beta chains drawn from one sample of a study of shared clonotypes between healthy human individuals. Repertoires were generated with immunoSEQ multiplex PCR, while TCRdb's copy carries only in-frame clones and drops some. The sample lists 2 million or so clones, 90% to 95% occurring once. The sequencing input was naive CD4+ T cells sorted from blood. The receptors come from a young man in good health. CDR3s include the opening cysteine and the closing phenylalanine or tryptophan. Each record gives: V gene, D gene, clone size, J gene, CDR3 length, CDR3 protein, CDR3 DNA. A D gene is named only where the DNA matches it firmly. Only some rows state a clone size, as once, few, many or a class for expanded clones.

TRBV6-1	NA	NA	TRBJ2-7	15	CASSEVVTSSYEQYF	TGTGCCAGCAGTGAAGTCGTTACTAGCTCCTACGAGCAGTACTTC
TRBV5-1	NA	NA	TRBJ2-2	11	CASSVVGELFF	TGCGCCAGCAGTGTCGTTGGGGAGCTGTTTTTT
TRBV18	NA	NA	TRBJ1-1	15	CASSPPGTPNTEAFF	TGTGCCAGCTCACCACCGGGCACACCGAACACTGAAGCTTTCTTT
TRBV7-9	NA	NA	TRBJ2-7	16	CASSPFVGPNSYEQYF	TGTGCCAGCAGCCCCTTCGTTGGGCCCAATTCCTACGAGCAGTACTTC
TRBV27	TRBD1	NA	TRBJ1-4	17	CASSLYSRGAYNEKLFF	TGTGCCAGCAGTTTATATAGCAGGGGGGCTTATAATGAAAAACTGTTTTTT
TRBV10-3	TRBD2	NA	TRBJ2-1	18	CAISGVLAGGRSYNEQFF	TGTGCCATCAGTGGAGTCCTAGCGGGAGGCAGGTCCTACAATGAGCAGTTCTTC
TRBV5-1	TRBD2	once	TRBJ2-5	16	CASSSQASGAQETQYF	TGCGCCAGCAGCTCCCAGGCTAGCGGGGCTCAAGAGACCCAGTACTTC
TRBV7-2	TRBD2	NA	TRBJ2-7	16	CASSLGTSGRLYEQYF	TGTGCCAGCAGCTTGGGGACTAGCGGGAGGCTCTACGAGCAGTACTTC
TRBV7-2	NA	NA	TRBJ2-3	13	CASSFSDTDTQYF	TGTGCCAGCAGCTTCTCAGACACAGATACGCAGTATTTT
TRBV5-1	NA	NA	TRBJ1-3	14	CASSQGSSGNTIYF	TGCGCCAGCAGCCAAGGGTCCTCTGGAAACACCATATATTTT
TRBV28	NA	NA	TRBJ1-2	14	CASSLSPRDSGYTF	TGTGCCAGCAGTTTATCCCCGAGAGACAGTGGCTACACCTTC
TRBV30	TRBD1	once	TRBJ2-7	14	CAWSVGQGVYEQYF	TGTGCCTGGAGTGTAGGACAGGGGGTCTACGAGCAGTACTTC
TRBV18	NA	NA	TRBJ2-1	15	CASSPQNQGYNEQFF	TGTGCCAGCTCACCACAGAATCAAGGGTACAATGAGCAGTTCTTC
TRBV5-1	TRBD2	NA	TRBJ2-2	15	CASSLVLAATGELFF	TGCGCCAGCAGCTTGGTCCTAGCGGCCACCGGGGAGCTGTTTTTT
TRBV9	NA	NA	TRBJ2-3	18	CASSVGGVGRDDTDTQYF	TGTGCCAGCAGCGTAGGGGGCGTAGGGCGGGACGACACAGATACGCAGTATTTT
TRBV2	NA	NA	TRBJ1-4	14	CASGHGATNEKLFF	TGTGCCAGCGGTCATGGTGCAACTAATGAAAAACTGTTTTTT
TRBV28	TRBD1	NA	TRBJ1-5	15	CASRGDRGWDQPQHF	TGTGCCAGCAGGGGGGACAGGGGATGGGATCAGCCCCAGCATTTT
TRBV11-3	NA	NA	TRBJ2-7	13	CASSFTGGAKQYF	TGTGCCAGCAGCTTCACAGGGGGGGCGAAGCAGTACTTC
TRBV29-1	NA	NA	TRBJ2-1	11	CSVYLLAEQFF	TGCAGCGTTTATCTGCTAGCTGAGCAGTTCTTC
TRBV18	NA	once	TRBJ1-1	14	CASSPTEGDTEAFF	TGTGCCAGCTCACCTACAGAGGGTGACACTGAAGCTTTCTTT
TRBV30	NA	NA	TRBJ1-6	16	CALLGGGPKTNSPLHF	TGTGCTCTACTAGGCGGGGGCCCGAAAACCAATTCACCCCTCCACTTT
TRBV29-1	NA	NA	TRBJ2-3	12	CSVEGGTDTQYF	TGCAGCGTTGAAGGTGGGACAGATACGCAGTATTTT
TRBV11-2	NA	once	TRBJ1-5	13	CASSIREDQPQHF	TGTGCCAGCAGCATCAGGGAAGATCAGCCCCAGCATTTT
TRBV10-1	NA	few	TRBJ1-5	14	CASSESGSNQPQHF	TGCGCCAGCAGTGAGTCCGGGAGCAATCAGCCCCAGCATTTT
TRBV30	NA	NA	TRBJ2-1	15	CAWSVQRGAYNEQFF	TGTGCCTGGAGTGTACAACGGGGGGCTTACAATGAGCAGTTCTTC
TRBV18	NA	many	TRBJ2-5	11	CASSLGETQYF	TGTGCCAGCTCACTGGGGGAGACCCAGTACTTC
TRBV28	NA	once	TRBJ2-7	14	CASSLDTEPYEQYF	TGTGCCAGCAGTTTGGATACCGAACCCTACGAGCAGTACTTC
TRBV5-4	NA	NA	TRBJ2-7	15	CASSRGRWDSGEQYF	TGTGCCAGCAGCAGGGGCCGGTGGGATTCAGGCGAGCAGTACTTC
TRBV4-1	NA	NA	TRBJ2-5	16	CASSQDPPRNQETQYF	TGCGCCAGCAGCCAAGATCCTCCCCGGAACCAAGAGACCCAGTACTTC
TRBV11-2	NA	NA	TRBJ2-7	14	CASSLDLATGEQYF	TGTGCCAGCAGCTTAGACCTAGCCACGGGGGAGCAGTACTTC
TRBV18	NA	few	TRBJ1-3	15	CASSPWPNSGNTIYF	TGTGCCAGCTCACCCTGGCCGAACTCTGGAAACACCATATATTTT
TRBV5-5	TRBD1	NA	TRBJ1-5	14	CASTMMTGQTPQHF	TGTGCCAGCACCATGATGACAGGGCAGACGCCCCAGCATTTT
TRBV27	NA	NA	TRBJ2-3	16	CASSLLSPSGTDTQYF	TGTGCCAGCAGTTTACTTTCCCCGTCGGGCACAGATACGCAGTATTTT
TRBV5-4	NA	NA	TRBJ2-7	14	CASSHIDRNYEQYF	TGTGCCAGCAGTCATATAGACAGGAACTACGAGCAGTACTTC
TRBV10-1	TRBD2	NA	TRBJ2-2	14	CASRPLASTGELFF	TGCGCCAGCAGGCCACTAGCGAGCACCGGGGAGCTGTTTTTT
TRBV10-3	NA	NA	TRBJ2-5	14	CAIGGAVNQETQYF	TGTGCCATCGGGGGCGCGGTGAATCAAGAGACCCAGTACTTC
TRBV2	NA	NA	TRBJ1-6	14	CASSDYTYNSPLHF	TGTGCCAGCAGTGATTACACCTATAATTCACCCCTCCACTTT
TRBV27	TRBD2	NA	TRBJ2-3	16	CASSSGLAGLLDTQYF	TGTGCCAGCAGTTCGGGACTAGCGGGGTTATTAGATACGCAGTATTTT
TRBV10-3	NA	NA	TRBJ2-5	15	CAISESEGVGETQYF	TGTGCCATCAGTGAGTCGGAGGGAGTGGGAGAGACCCAGTACTTC
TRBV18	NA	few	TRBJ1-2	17	CASSPLQGGVDNYGYTF	TGTGCCAGCTCACCACTACAGGGAGGTGTGGATAACTATGGCTACACCTTC
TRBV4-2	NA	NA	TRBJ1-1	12	CASSQDTAEAFF	TGTGCCAGCAGCCAAGATACCGCTGAAGCTTTCTTT
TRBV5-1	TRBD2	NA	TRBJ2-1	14	CASKKGGSGDEQFF	TGCGCCAGCAAAAAGGGCGGGAGCGGGGATGAGCAGTTCTTC